This T cell receptor (beta chain) stems from a study of Graves' ophthalmopathy and Graves' hyperthyroidism. The wider study: Peripheral blood sampling occurred at initial diagnosis, before any treatment.

Ophthalmopathic donors had moderate-to-severe activity, CAS ≥3 and NOSPECS ≥4, with disease that had lasted under 3 months. In this sample, this clonotype turned up many times. The antigen is undetermined. Germline V gene lookup returns CDR1 SEHNR and CDR2 FQNEAQ (reference sequence). The CDR3 runs 16 residues. The V gene lost 1 base and the J gene lost 5 bases, with 17 bases spanning the gap. Study conclusions and caveats: The authors also found most expanded thyroid clonotypes above 0.001 frequency in blood.

Amplifying from RNA transcripts, the study obtained TCR beta CDR3 regions. The first-round RT-PCR employed HTBI primers together with the Qiagen OneStep RT-PCR kit. A multiplex PCR was then performed as the second round. TCRdb called the multiplex PCR reads again in MiXCR, with one record for every CDR3 protein. This table holds about 700,000 distinct CDR3 sequences, roughly two fifths found once. This chain links TRBV7-9 with TRBJ2-5; weak D call: TRBD1 (6 bases). This receptor was identified in an adult man with Graves' ophthalmopathy. Sequenced: peripheral blood. The CDR3 DNA sequence: TGTGCCAGCAGCTTAGACAACTCCAGGGGTTTGGAGACCCAGTACTTC. It encodes CASSLDNSRGLETQYF.